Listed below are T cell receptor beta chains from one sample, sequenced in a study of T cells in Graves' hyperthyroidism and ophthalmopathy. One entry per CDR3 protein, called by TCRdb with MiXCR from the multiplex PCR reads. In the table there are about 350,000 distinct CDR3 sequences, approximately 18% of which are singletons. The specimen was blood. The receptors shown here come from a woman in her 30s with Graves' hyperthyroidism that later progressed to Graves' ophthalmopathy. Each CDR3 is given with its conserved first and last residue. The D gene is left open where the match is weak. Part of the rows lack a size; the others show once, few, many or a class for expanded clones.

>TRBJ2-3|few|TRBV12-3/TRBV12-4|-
CASSLEFQGPSTDTQYF
TGTGCCAGCAGTTTGGAGTTCCAGGGGCCTAGCACAGATACGCAGTATTTT
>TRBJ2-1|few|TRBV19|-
CASSGVGISYNEQFF
TGTGCCAGTAGCGGGGTCGGGATCTCCTACAATGAGCAGTTCTTC
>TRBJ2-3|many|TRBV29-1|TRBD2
CSVVAVRREYMDTQYF
TGCAGCGTTGTTGCCGTGCGGCGGGAGTATATGGATACGCAGTATTTT
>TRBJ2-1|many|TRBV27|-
CASSPLGGEQFF
TGTGCCAGCAGTCCCCTCGGGGGTGAGCAGTTCTTC
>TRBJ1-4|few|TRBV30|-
CAWAGANEKLFF
TGTGCCTGGGCAGGGGCTAATGAAAAACTGTTTTTT
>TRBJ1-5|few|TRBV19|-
CASSIAPSGNQPQHF
TGTGCCAGTAGTATAGCCCCGAGCGGCAATCAGCCCCAGCATTTT
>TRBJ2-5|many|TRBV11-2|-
CASSFHPRGVDETQYF
TGTGCCAGCAGCTTTCACCCCAGGGGGGTCGATGAGACCCAGTACTTC
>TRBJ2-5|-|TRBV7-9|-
CASIAAETQYF
TGTGCCAGCATCGCTGCAGAGACCCAGTACTTC
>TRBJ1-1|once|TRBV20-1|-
CSARDIEGHGGTEAFF
TGCAGTGCTAGAGATATCGAGGGACACGGTGGAACTGAAGCTTTCTTT
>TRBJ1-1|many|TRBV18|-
CASSPADRTEAFF
TGTGCCAGCTCACCGGCAGACCGCACTGAAGCTTTCTTT
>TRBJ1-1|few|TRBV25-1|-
CASKPQNTEAFF
TGTGCCAGCAAACCTCAGAACACTGAAGCTTTCTTT
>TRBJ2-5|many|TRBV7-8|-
CASSLGNGETQYF
TGTGCCAGCAGCTTAGGCAATGGGGAGACCCAGTACTTC
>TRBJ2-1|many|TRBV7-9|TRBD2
CASSPKLAGARDEQFF
TGTGCCAGCAGCCCAAAACTAGCGGGAGCCCGGGATGAGCAGTTCTTC
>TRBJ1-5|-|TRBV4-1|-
CASSQAQKRYSNQPQHF
TGCGCCAGCAGCCAAGCACAGAAGCGTTATAGCAATCAGCCCCAGCATTTT
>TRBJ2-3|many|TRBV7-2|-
CASSLSLDTQYF
TGTGCCAGCAGCTTAAGCCTGGATACGCAGTATTTT
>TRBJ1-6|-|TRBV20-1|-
CSASPRVRSRNSPLHF
TGCAGTGCTAGTCCCCGAGTCAGGAGCCGTAATTCACCCCTCCACTTT
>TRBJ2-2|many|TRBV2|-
CASSGDSLGELFF
TGTGCCAGCAGTGGGGACTCTCTCGGGGAGCTGTTTTTT
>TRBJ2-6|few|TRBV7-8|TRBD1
CASSSPDRAGANVLTF
TGTGCCAGCAGCTCCCCGGACAGGGCAGGGGCCAACGTCCTGACTTTC
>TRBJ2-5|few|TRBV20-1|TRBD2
CSASGTSGRPRTQYF
TGCAGTGCTAGTGGGACTAGCGGGAGGCCGCGGACCCAGTACTTC
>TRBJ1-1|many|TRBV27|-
CASSKNRESDTEAFF
TGTGCCAGCAGCAAAAACAGGGAATCAGACACTGAAGCTTTCTTT
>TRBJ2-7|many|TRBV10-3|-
CAISRSGYEQYF
TGTGCCATCAGTAGGAGTGGCTACGAGCAGTACTTC
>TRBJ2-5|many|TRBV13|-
CASSRLPETQYF
TGTGCCAGCAGCCGGCTTCCGGAGACCCAGTACTTC
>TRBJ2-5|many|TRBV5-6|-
CASSVTTDSEETQYF
TGTGCCAGCAGCGTAACGACAGACTCTGAGGAGACCCAGTACTTC
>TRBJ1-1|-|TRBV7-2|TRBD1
CASSTTGIQEAFF
TGTGCCAGCAGCACGACAGGGATCCAGGAAGCTTTCTTT
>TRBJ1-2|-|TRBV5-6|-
CASSLVSEVGYTF
TGTGCCAGCAGCTTGGTTTCTGAAGTCGGCTACACCTTC
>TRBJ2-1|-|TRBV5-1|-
CASRVTPFDEQFF
TGCGCCAGCAGAGTGACACCTTTTGATGAGCAGTTCTTC
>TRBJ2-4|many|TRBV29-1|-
CSAAWGENIQYF
TGCAGCGCAGCGTGGGGGGAGAACATTCAGTACTTC
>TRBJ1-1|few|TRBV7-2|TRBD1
CASSFSDREYEAFF
TGTGCCAGCAGCTTTTCGGACAGGGAATATGAAGCTTTCTTT
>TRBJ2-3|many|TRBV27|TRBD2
CASSSGLAGGGADTQYF
TGTGCCAGCAGTTCGGGACTAGCGGGAGGGGGGGCCGATACGCAGTATTTT
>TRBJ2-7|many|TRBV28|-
CASFGDAGGLVYEQYF
TGTGCCAGTTTCGGCGACGCCGGCGGGCTTGTCTACGAGCAGTACTTC
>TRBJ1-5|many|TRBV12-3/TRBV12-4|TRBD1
CASSWDRNQPQHF
TGTGCCAGCAGTTGGGACAGAAATCAGCCCCAGCATTTT
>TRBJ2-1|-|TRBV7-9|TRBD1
CASSSTGTGNARGQFF
TGTGCCAGCAGCTCAACCGGGACAGGGAATGCTCGCGGGCAGTTCTTC
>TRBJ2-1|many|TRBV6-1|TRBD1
CASRPGQGAYNEQFF
TGTGCCAGCAGGCCGGGACAGGGGGCTTACAATGAGCAGTTCTTC
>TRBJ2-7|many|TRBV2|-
CASSGESSYEQYF
TGTGCCAGCAGTGGGGAAAGCTCCTACGAGCAGTACTTC
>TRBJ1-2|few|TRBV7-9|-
CASSLGARDNYGYTF
TGTGCCAGCAGCTTAGGGGCCAGAGACAACTATGGCTACACCTTC
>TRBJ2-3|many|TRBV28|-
CATLTDTQYF
TGTGCGACTCTCACAGATACGCAGTATTTT
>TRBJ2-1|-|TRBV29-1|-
CSVPSGIGQFF
TGCAGCGTGCCCTCCGGGATCGGGCAGTTCTTC
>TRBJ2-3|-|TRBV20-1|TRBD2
CSARKFSGGADTQYF
TGCAGTGCTAGAAAGTTCAGCGGGGGGGCCGATACGCAGTATTTT
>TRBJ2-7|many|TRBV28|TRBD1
CASSAPGQGARYEQYF
TGTGCCAGCAGTGCGCCGGGACAGGGGGCAAGGTACGAGCAGTACTTC
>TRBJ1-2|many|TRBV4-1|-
CASSQDRARGQGYTF
TGCGCCAGCAGCCAAGATCGGGCTAGGGGTCAAGGCTACACCTTC
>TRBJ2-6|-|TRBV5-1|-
CASSLSPGKGANVLTF
TGCGCCAGCAGCTTATCACCGGGGAAAGGGGCCAACGTCCTGACTTTC
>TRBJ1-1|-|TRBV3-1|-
CASSQWRRGTNTEAFF
TGTGCCAGCAGCCAATGGCGCAGGGGCACAAACACTGAAGCTTTCTTT
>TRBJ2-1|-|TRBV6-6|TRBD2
CASSYSTSGEQFF
TGTGCCAGCAGTTACTCGACTAGCGGTGAGCAGTTCTTC
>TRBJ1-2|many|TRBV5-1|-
CASSLVGDHGYTF
TGCGCCAGCAGCTTGGTGGGGGATCATGGCTACACCTTC
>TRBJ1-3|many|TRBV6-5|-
CASSYSWTGGGNTIYF
TGTGCCAGCAGTTACTCGTGGACTGGTGGTGGAAACACCATATATTTT
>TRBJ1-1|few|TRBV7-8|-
CASSLVADTEAFF
TGTGCCAGCAGCTTAGTGGCCGACACTGAAGCTTTCTTT
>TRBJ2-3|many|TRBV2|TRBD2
CASSRLAGGADTQYF
TGTGCCAGCAGCAGACTAGCGGGAGGGGCAGATACGCAGTATTTT
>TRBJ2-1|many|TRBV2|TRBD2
CASRDGTSASSYNEQFF
TGTGCCAGCAGAGACGGGACTAGCGCCAGCTCCTACAATGAGCAGTTCTTC
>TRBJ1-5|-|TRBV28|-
CASLSEGPQHF
TGTGCCAGCCTTTCTGAGGGGCCCCAGCATTTT
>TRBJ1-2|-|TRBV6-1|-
CASHHSRGAFDGYTF
TGTGCCAGCCACCATTCACGGGGGGCGTTCGATGGCTACACCTTC
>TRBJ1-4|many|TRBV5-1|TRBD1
CASSSGTGRNGEKLFF
TGCGCCAGCAGCTCCGGGACAGGGAGGAATGGTGAAAAACTGTTTTTT
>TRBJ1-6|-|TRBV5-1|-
CASSLSLGASHSPLHF
TGCGCCAGCAGCTTGTCTTTGGGGGCCAGCCATTCACCCCTCCACTTT
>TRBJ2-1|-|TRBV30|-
CAWGTSTSYNEQFF
TGTGCCTGGGGGACTTCTACCTCCTACAATGAGCAGTTCTTC
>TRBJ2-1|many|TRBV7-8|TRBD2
CASSSNQRTSGSYNEQFF
TGTGCCAGCAGCTCTAACCAAAGGACTAGCGGGTCCTACAATGAGCAGTTCTTC
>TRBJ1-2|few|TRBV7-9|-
CASSLDRARIGSVGYTF
TGTGCCAGCAGCTTAGACCGGGCTCGAATAGGTAGTGTTGGCTACACCTTC